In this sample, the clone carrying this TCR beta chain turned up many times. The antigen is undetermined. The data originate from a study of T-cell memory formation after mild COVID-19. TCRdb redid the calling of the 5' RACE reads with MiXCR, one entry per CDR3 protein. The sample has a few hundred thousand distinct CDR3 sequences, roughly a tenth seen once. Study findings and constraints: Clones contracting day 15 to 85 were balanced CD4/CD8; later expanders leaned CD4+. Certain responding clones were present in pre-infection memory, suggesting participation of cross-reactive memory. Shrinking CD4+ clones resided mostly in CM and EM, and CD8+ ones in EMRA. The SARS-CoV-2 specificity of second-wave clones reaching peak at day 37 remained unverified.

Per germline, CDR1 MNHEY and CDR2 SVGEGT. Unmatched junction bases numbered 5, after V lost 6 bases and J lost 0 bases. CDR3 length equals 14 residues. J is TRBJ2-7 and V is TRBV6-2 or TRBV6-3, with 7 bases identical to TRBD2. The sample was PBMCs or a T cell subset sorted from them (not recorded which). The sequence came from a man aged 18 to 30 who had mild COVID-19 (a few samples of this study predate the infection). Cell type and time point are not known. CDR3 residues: CASRAAGRSYEQYV. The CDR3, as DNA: TGTGCCAGCAGGGCAGCGGGGCGCTCCTACGAGCAGTACGTC.